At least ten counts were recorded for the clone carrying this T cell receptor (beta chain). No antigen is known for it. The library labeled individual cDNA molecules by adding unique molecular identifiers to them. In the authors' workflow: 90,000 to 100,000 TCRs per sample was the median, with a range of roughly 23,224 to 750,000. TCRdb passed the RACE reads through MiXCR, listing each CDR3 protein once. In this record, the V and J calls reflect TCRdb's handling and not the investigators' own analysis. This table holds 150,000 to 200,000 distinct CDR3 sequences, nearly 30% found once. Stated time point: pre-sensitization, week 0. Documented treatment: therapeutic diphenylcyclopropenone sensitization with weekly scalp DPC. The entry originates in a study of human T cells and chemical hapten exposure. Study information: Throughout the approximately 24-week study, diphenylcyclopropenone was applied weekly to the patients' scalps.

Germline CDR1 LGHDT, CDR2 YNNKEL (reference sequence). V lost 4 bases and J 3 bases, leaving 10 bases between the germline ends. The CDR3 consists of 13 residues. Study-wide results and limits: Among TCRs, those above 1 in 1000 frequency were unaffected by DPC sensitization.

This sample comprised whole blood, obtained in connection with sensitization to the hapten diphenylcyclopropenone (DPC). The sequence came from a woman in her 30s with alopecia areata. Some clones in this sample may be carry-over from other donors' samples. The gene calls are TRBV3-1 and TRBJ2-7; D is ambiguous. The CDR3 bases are TGTGCCAGCAGCCTGATGGCTGGCTACGAGCAGTACTTC. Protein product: CASSLMAGYEQYF.